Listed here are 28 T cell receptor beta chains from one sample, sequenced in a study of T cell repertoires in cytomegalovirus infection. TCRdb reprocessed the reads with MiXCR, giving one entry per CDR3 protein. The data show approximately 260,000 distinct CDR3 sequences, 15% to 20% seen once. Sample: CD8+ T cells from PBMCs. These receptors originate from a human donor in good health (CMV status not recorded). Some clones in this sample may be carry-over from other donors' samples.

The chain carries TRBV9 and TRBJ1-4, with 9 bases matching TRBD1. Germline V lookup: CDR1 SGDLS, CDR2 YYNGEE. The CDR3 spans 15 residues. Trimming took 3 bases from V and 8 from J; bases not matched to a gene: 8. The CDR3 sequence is CASSAAGTGYEKLFF. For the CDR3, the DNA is TGTGCCAGCAGCGCGGCCGGGACAGGGTACGAAAAACTGTTTTTT.

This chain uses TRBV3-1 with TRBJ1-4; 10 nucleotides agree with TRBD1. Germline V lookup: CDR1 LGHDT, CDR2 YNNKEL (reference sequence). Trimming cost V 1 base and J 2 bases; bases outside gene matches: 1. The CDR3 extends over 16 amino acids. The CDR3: CASSQGTGGTNEKLFF. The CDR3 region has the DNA TGTGCCAGCAGCCAAGGGACAGGGGGGACTAATGAAAAACTGTTTTTT.

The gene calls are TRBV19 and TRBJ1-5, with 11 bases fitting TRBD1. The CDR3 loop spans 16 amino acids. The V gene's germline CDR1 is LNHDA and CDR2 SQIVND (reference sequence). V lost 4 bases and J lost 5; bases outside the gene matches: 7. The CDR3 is CASSTGQGAWYQPQHF. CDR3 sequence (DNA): TGTGCCAGTAGTACCGGACAGGGGGCCTGGTATCAGCCCCAGCATTTT.

Here the CDR3 DNA reads TGTGCCAGCAGTTATCAGCCCAAAAACGAGCAGTACTTC. Residues: CASSYQPKNEQYF. The V and J genes are TRBV12-3 or TRBV12-4 and TRBJ2-7; D call uncertain. Trimming took 4 bases from V and 5 from J, leaving 12 bases between them. The CDR3 consists of 13 residues.

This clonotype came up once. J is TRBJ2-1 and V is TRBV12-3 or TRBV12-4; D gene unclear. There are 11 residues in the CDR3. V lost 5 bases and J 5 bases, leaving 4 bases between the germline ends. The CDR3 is CASSKNNEQFF. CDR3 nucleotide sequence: TGTGCCAGCAGTAAAAACAATGAGCAGTTCTTC.

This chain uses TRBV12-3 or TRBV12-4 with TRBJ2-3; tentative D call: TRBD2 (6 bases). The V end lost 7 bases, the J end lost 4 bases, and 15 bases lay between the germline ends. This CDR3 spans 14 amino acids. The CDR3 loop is CASTHGGAPDTQYF. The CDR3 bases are TGTGCCAGCACCCACGGAGGGGCCCCAGATACGCAGTATTTT.

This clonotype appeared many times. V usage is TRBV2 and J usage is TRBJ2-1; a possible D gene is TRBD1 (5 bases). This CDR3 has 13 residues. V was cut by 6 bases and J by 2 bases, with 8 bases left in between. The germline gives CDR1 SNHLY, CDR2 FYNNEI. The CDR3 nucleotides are TGTGCCAGCAGCGAGGACACCTACAATGAGCAGTTCTTC. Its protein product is CASSEDTYNEQFF.

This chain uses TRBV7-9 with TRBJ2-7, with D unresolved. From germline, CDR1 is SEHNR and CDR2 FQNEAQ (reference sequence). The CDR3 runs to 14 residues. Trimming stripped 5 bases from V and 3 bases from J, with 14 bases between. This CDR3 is CASSPASTRYEQYF. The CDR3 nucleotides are TGTGCCAGCAGCCCCGCCAGCACCCGCTACGAGCAGTACTTC.

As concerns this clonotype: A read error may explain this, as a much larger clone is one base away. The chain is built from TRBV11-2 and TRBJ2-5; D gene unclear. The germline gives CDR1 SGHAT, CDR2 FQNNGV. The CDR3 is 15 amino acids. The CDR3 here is CTSSQGYGVGETQYF. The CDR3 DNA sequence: TGTACCAGCAGCCAAGGGTATGGGGTTGGGGAGACCCAGTACTTC.

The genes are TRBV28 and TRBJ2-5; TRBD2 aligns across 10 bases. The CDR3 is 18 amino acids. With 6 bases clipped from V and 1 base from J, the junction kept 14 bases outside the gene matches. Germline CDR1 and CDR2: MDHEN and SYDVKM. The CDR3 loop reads CASSSPWVASGGQETQYF. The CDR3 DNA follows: TGTGCCAGCAGCTCCCCCTGGGTGGCTAGCGGGGGCCAAGAGACCCAGTACTTC.

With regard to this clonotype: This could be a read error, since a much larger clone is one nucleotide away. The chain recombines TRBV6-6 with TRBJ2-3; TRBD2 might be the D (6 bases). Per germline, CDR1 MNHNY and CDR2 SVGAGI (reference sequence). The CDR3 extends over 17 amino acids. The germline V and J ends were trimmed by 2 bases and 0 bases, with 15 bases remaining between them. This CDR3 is CASSYLRGSVSTDTQYF. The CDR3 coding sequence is TGTGCCAGCAGTTACCTCCGGGGGTCGGTCAGCACAGATACGCAGTATTTT.

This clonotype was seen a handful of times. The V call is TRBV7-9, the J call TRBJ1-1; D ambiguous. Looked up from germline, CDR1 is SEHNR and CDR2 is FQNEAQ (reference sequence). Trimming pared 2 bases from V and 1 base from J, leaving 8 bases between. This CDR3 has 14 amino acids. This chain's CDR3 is CASSLSPTNTEAFF. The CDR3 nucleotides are TGTGCCAGCAGCTTATCTCCAACGAACACTGAAGCTTTCTTT.

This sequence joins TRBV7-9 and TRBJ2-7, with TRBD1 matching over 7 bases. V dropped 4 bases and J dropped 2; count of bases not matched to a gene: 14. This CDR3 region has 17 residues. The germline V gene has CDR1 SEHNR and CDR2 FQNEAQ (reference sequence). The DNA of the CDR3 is TGTGCCAGCAGCTCGTCTGGCTCGGGACAGTCCACCTACGAGCAGTACTTC. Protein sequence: CASSSSGSGQSTYEQYF.

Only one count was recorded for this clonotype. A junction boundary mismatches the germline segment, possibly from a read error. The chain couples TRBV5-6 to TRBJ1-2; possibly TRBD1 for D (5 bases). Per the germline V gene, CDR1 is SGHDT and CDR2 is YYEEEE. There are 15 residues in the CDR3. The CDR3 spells CDSSWGLGASSGYTF. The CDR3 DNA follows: TGTGACAGCAGTTGGGGCCTTGGGGCCTCGTCGGGCTACACCTTC. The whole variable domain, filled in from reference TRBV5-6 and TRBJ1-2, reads DAGVTQSPTHLIKTRGQQVTLRCSPKSGHDTVSWYQQALGQGPQFIFQYYEEEERQRGNFPDRFSGHQFPNYSSELNVNALLLGDSALYLCDSSWGLGASSGYTFGSGTRLTVV.

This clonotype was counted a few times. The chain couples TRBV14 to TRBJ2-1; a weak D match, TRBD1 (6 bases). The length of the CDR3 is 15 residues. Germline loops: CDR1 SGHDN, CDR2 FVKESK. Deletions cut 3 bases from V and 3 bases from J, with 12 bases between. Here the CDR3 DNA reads TGTGCCAGCAGCCACCCCGACAGGTACTACAATGAGCAGTTCTTC. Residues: CASSHPDRYYNEQFF.

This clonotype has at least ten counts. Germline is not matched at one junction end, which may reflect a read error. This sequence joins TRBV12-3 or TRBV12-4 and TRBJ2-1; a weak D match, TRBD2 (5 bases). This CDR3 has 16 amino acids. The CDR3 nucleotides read TGTGCCAGCAGCTTAGCGTGGGCCGAACCTTACAATGAGCAGTTCTTC. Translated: CASSLAWAEPYNEQFF.

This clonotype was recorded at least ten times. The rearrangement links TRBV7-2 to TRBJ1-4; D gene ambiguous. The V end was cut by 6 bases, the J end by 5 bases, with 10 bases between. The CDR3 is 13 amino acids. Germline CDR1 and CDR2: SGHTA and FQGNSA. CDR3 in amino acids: CASRPGPNEKLFF. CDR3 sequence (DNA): TGTGCCAGCAGACCCGGACCCAATGAAAAACTGTTTTTT.

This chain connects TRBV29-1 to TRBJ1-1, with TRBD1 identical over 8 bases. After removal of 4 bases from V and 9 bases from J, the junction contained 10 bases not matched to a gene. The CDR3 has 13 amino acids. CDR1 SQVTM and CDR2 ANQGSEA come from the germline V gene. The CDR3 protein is CSVVSGQVSKAFF. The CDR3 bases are TGCAGCGTTGTCTCGGGACAGGTATCCAAAGCTTTCTTT.

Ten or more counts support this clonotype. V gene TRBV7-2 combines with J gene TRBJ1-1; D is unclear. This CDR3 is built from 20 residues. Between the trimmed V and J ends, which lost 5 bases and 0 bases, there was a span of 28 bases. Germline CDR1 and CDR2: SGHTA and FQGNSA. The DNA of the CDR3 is TGTGCCAGCAGCCCAGCCCTGAGGAGAAGAACTACAAACATGAACACTGAAGCTTTCTTT. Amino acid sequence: CASSPALRRRTTNMNTEAFF.

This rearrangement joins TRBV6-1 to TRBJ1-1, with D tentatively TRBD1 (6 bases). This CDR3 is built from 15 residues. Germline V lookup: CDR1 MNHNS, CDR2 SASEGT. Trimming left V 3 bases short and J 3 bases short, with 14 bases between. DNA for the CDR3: TGTGCCAGCAGTGAGGGGGCAGGCACCTACACTGAAGCTTTCTTT. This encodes CASSEGAGTYTEAFF.

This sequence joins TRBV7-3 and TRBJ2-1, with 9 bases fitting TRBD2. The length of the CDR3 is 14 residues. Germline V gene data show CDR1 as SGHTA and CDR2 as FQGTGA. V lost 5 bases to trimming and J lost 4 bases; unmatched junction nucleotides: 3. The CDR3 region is CASSRGGAYNEQFF. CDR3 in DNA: TGTGCCAGCAGCCGCGGGGGGGCATACAATGAGCAGTTCTTC. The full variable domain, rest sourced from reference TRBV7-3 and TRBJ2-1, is GAGVSQTPSNKVTEKGKYVELRCDPISGHTALYWYRQSLGQGPEFLIYFQGTGAADDSGLPNDRFFAVRPEGSVSTLKIQRTERGDSAVYLCASSRGGAYNEQFFGPGTRLTVL.

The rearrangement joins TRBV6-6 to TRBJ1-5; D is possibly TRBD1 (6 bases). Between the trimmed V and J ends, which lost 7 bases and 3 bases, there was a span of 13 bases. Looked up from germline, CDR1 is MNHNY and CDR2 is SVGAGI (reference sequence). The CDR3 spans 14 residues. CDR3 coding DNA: TGTGCCAGCACCGGCAGGGGTGCCAATCAGCCCCAGCATTTT. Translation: CASTGRGANQPQHF.

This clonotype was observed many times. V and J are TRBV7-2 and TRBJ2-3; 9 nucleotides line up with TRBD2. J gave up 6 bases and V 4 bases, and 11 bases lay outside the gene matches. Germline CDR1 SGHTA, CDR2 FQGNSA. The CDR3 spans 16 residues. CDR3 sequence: CASSSLGGGALDTQYF. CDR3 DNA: TGTGCCAGCAGCTCTTTGGGCGGGGGGGCTCTTGATACGCAGTATTTT.

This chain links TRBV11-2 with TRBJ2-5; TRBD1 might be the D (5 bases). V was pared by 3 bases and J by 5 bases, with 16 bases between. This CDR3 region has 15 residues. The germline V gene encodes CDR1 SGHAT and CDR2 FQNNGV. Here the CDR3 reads CASSFEWGGGETQYF. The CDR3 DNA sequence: TGTGCCAGCAGCTTTGAGTGGGGCGGTGGGGAGACCCAGTACTTC.

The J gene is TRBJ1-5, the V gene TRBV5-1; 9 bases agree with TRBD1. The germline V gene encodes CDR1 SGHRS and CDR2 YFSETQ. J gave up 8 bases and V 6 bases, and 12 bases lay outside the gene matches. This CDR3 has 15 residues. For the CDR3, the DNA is TGCGCCAGCACACCGACAGGGGGTGTTGGGGAGCCCCAGCATTTT. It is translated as CASTPTGGVGEPQHF.

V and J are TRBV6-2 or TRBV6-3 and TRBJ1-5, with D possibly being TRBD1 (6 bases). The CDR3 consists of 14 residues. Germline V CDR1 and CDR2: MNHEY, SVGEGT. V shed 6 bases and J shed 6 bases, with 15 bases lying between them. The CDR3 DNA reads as TGTGCCAGCAGACCCACAGGGTCGCGTCAGCCCCAGCATTTT. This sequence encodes CASRPTGSRQPQHF.

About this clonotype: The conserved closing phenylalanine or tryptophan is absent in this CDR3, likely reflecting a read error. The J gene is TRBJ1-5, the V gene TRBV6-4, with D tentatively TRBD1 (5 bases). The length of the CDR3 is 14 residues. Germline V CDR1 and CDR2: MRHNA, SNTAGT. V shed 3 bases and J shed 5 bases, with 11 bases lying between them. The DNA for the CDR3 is TGTGCCAGCAGTGAGAGGGGCGGCGATCAGCCCCAGCATTCT. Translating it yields CASSERGGDQPQHS.

Here the CDR3 DNA reads TGCAGTGCGACTATGGACAGATTTAGCAATCAGCCCCAGCATTTT. This gives the protein CSATMDRFSNQPQHF. The V and J genes are TRBV20-1 and TRBJ1-5; weak D call: TRBD1 (6 bases). In germline, CDR1 is DFQATT, CDR2 SNEGSKA (reference sequence). The CDR3 totals 15 residues. V was clipped by 6 bases and J by 0 bases, with 15 bases between them.